This T cell receptor beta chain stems from a study of cytomegalovirus exposure and HLA in healthy donors. Study details: Around 85 million unique TCR sequences came from HLA-typed donors in an early release. Whole-study results and caveats: Association of approximately 18,000 TCR beta sequences with HLA alleles was found at 0.05 false discovery rate in a later analysis. The study recorded 150 to 200 TCR beta chains that were cytomegalovirus-associated.

Note on this clone: Its antigen is still unknown.

The PCR made use of 60 Vbeta and 13 Jbeta primers. TCRdb's copy holds only in-frame clones and misses some; the assay was immunoSEQ multiplex PCR. In the table there are over 50,000 clones, more than 60% of which are singletons. The CDR3 totals 13 residues. V was cut by 6 bases and J by 0 bases, with 7 bases left in between. Germline CDR1 and CDR2: MRHNA and SNTAGT. This sequence joins TRBV6-4 and TRBJ2-3; D is unclear. The clonotype comes from a man over 45 in good health and CMV-seropositive. Input material: PBMCs. CDR3 nucleotides: TGTGCCAGCAGCGTTTCTAGCACAGATACGCAGTATTTT. It yields the protein CASSVSSTDTQYF.